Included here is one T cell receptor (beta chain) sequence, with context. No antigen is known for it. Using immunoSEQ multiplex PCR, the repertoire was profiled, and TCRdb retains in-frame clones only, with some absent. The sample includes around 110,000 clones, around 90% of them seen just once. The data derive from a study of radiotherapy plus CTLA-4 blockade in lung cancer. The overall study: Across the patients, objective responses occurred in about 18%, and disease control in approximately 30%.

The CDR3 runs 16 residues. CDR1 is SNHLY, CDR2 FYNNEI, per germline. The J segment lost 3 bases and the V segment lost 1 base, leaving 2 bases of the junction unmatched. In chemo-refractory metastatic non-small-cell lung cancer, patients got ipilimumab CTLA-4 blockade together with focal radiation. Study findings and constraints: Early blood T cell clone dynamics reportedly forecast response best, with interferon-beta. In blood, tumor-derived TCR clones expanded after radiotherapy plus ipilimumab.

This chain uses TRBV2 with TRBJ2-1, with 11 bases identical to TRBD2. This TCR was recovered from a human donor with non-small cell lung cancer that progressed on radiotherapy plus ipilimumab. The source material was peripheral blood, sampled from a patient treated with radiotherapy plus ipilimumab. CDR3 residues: CASSEGLAGFYNEQFF. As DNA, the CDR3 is TGTGCCAGCAGTGAAGGACTAGCGGGATTCTACAATGAGCAGTTCTTC.